This T cell receptor (beta chain) was captured by sequencing in a study of regulatory T cells in long-lasting Graves disease. Study-level findings and limits: Those with persistent Graves' had less TCR diversity than newly diagnosed patients. Accuracy could have been hurt by small sample size.

The germline V gene encodes CDR1 LGHDT and CDR2 YNNKEL (reference sequence). This CDR3 region has 13 residues. Time point defined: newly diagnosed GD, antithyroid drugs for less than 3 months. The authors made the TCR library using RNA they extracted from PBMCs. Regarding this clonotype: Its target is not known. It may be a read error: a sequence one base away is much more abundant.

Libraries of TCR beta came from iRepertoire HTBI primers plus Arm-PCR of CDR3 regions. One entry per CDR3 protein, called by TCRdb with MiXCR from the multiplex PCR reads. The profile shows fewer than 350,000 distinct CDR3 sequences, over 15% of them singletons. The specimen was peripheral blood mononuclear cells (PBMCs), collected at new diagnosis, from a patient treated with antithyroid drugs. The clonotype was recovered from a female donor with Graves disease. The V gene is TRBV3-1, the J gene TRBJ2-1; D gene uncertain. CDR3 nucleotide sequence: TGTGCCAGCAGCCCGGAATTAATAGCTGAGAAGTTCTTC. Translating gives CASSPELIAEKFF.